The subject of this entry is one T cell receptor (beta chain). This sample is part of a study of control samples from healthy donors and cancer patients. The repertoire was sequenced with immunoSEQ multiplex PCR; TCRdb's copy has only in-frame clones and lacks some. The sample carries 170,000 or so clones, roughly 93% recorded once. The clonotype originates from a man in his late teens or twenties in good health. The sample taken for sequencing was blood.

Written as DNA, the CDR3 is TGCGCCAGCAGCCAAGCGGGGCTTTGGGTAGCGGGGGGGAGCTCCTACAATGAGCAGTTCTTC. It yields the protein CASSQAGLWVAGGSSYNEQFF. The J gene is TRBJ2-1, the V gene TRBV4-1, with 11 bases identical to TRBD2. V was clipped by 1 base and J by 0 bases; unmatched bases: 14. Per the germline V gene, CDR1 is MGHRA and CDR2 is YSYEKL. The CDR3 contains 21 residues.